The 14 T cell receptor beta chains reported below all come from one sample, sequenced in a study of cytomegalovirus exposure and HLA in healthy donors. Amplification used 60 Vbeta primers and 13 Jbeta primers. The repertoire was sequenced with immunoSEQ multiplex PCR; TCRdb's copy has only in-frame clones and lacks some. The data contain some 180,000 clones, around 90% of them singletons. Sequences were obtained from PBMCs. The receptor set was obtained from a boy aged 2 to 10 in good health and CMV-seronegative.

The J gene is TRBJ1-4, the V gene TRBV5-6; D remains ambiguous. The CDR3 consists of 17 residues. V gave up 0 bases and J gave up 0 bases, with 12 bases separating them. Germline V gene data show CDR1 as SGHDT and CDR2 as YYEEEE. The CDR3 bases are TGTGCCAGCAGCTTGGGGTCGGGATTTGCAACTAATGAAAAACTGTTTTTT. It translates to CASSLGSGFATNEKLFF.

The chain has TRBV10-3 and TRBJ2-5; TRBD2 matches at 9 bases. Germline lookup yields CDR1 ENHRY and CDR2 SYGVKD. The junction had 10 bases not matched to a gene; V was cut back by 3 bases and J by 5 bases. CDR3 length: 16 amino acids. The CDR3, as DNA: TGTGCCATCAGTGATTTTCTGGTAGCGGGAGAGGAGACCCAGTACTTC. Encoded protein: CAISDFLVAGEETQYF.

The rearrangement links TRBV5-4 to TRBJ2-1; TRBD2 agrees at 13 bases. Looked up from germline, CDR1 is SGHNT and CDR2 is YYREEE (reference sequence). The V and J ends lost 5 bases and 1 base, in that order; junction bases with no gene match: 9. This CDR3 is 18 amino acids long. The CDR3 region is CASRPGLAGAVSYNEQFF. As DNA, the CDR3 is TGTGCCAGCAGGCCCGGACTAGCGGGAGCGGTTTCCTACAATGAGCAGTTCTTC. Complete variable domain (other parts from reference TRBV5-4 and TRBJ2-1): ETGVTQSPTHLIKTRGQQVTLRCSSQSGHNTVSWYQQALGQGPQFIFQYYREEENGRGNFPPRFSGLQFPNYSSELNVNALELDDSALYLCASRPGLAGAVSYNEQFFGPGTRLTVL.

This clone has more than one count but fewer than ten. V and J are TRBV5-1 and TRBJ2-7, with TRBD2 matching 7 bases. CDR1 is SGHRS, CDR2 YFSETQ, per germline. The CDR3 is 14 residues long. The V gene end was trimmed by 0 bases and the J gene end by 3 bases; junction bases not matched to a gene: 3. CDR3 DNA: TGCGCCAGCAGCTTGGCCACGGGGGGCTACGAGCAGTACTTC. Protein: CASSLATGGYEQYF.

V gene TRBV20-1 combines with J gene TRBJ1-1; 9 bases map to TRBD1. The J segment lost 5 bases and the V segment lost 8 bases, leaving 3 bases of the junction unmatched. The CDR3 extends over 11 amino acids. Germline V gene sequence: CDR1 DFQATT, CDR2 SNEGSKA (reference sequence). CDR3 sequence reads: CSYRGLTEAFF. The CDR3 nucleotides read TGCAGTTACAGGGGGCTGACTGAAGCTTTCTTT.

V and J are TRBV5-6 and TRBJ1-5; D unresolved. Germline CDR1 and CDR2: SGHDT and YYEEEE. Trimming removed 4 bases from V and 0 bases from J, with 20 bases in between. The CDR3 extends over 18 amino acids. The CDR3 DNA follows: TGTGCCAGCAGCCGATGGGAGGTACGTCGCGGTAGCAATCAGCCCCAGCATTTT. It specifies CASSRWEVRRGSNQPQHF. Full variable domain (outside the CDR3, taken from reference TRBV5-6 and TRBJ1-5): DAGVTQSPTHLIKTRGQQVTLRCSPKSGHDTVSWYQQALGQGPQFIFQYYEEEERQRGNFPDRFSGHQFPNYSSELNVNALLLGDSALYLCASSRWEVRRGSNQPQHFGDGTRLSIL.

The genes are TRBV6-1 and TRBJ1-2; D uncertain. There are 13 residues in the CDR3. Germline assignment: CDR1 MNHNS and CDR2 SASEGT. V lost 3 bases to trimming and J lost 5 bases, with 10 bases between them. CDR3 protein: CASSDVAAYGYTF. Here the CDR3 DNA reads TGTGCCAGCAGTGACGTTGCGGCTTATGGCTACACCTTC.

This chain connects TRBV29-1 to TRBJ2-5, with 9 bases aligning to TRBD1. Germline V gene lookup returns CDR1 SQVTM and CDR2 ANQGSEA. The CDR3 extends over 15 amino acids. V shed 7 bases and J 1 base; nucleotides not matched to a gene: 10. CDR3 sequence reads: CSALPGQGSQETQYF. The CDR3 DNA reads TGCAGCGCCCTACCGGGACAGGGTAGCCAAGAGACCCAGTACTTC.

This clone came up once. The chain couples TRBV27 to TRBJ2-5; D possibly corresponds to TRBD2 (7 bases). The J call may be wrong; the DNA end is better matched by TRBJ2-7. This CDR3 contains 15 residues. Germline V lookup: CDR1 MNHEY, CDR2 SMNVEV (reference sequence). CDR3 protein: CASSLGASGTYEQYF. CDR3 DNA sequence: TGTGCCAGCAGTTTGGGGGCTAGCGGAACCTACGAGCAGTACTTC.

This chain connects TRBV27 to TRBJ1-5; D remains ambiguous. CDR3 length: 14 residues. V lost 3 bases to trimming and J lost 1 base, with 7 bases between them. The V gene's germline CDR1 is MNHEY and CDR2 SMNVEV (reference sequence). Here the CDR3 reads CASSFRESNQPQHF. The CDR3 DNA follows: TGTGCCAGCAGTTTCCGGGAGAGCAATCAGCCCCAGCATTTT.

CDR3 protein: CSARSDYGYTF. For the CDR3, the DNA is TGCAGTGCTAGAAGCGACTATGGCTACACCTTC. The V call is TRBV20-1, the J call TRBJ1-2; no clear D. The V end was cut by 2 bases, the J end by 3 bases, with 4 bases between. The germline V gene encodes CDR1 DFQATT and CDR2 SNEGSKA (reference sequence). The CDR3 contains 11 residues.

V and J are TRBV7-9 and TRBJ2-3; weak D call: TRBD1 (6 bases). Germline loops: CDR1 SEHNR, CDR2 FQNEAQ (reference sequence). V was cut by 5 bases and J by 0 bases, with 12 bases left in between. This CDR3 has 15 amino acids. CDR3 residues: CASSLGQFSTDTQYF. The CDR3 DNA is TGTGCCAGCAGCCTCGGACAGTTTAGCACAGATACGCAGTATTTT.

The chain has TRBV4-1 and TRBJ2-5; 14 bases are shared with TRBD2. The CDR3 loop spans 17 amino acids. The J segment lost 1 base and the V segment lost 4 bases, leaving 5 bases of the junction unmatched. Germline assignment: CDR1 MGHRA and CDR2 YSYEKL. The CDR3 reads CASSPGLAGVLQETQYF. Here the CDR3 DNA reads TGCGCCAGCAGCCCGGGACTAGCGGGAGTTCTCCAAGAGACCCAGTACTTC.

CDR3: CASSFGTSPSYEQYF. The CDR3 DNA reads as TGTGCCAGCAGCTTCGGGACTAGCCCCTCCTACGAGCAGTACTTC. V and J are TRBV5-5 and TRBJ2-7, with 9 positions matching TRBD2. The CDR3 has 15 amino acids. Germline values: CDR1 SGHKS, CDR2 YYEKEE (reference sequence). The junction had 3 bases not matched to a gene; V was cut back by 2 bases and J by 0 bases.